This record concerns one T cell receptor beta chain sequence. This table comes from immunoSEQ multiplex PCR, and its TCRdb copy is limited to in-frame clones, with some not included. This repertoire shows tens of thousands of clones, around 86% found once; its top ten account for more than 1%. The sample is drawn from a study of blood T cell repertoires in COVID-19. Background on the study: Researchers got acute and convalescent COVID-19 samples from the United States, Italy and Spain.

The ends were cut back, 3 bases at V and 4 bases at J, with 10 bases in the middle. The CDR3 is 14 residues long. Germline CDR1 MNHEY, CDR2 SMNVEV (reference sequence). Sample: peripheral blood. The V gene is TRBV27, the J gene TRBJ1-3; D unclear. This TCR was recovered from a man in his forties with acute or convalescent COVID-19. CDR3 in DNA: TGTGCCAGCAGTTTCCTCGGGGTCGGAAACACCATATATTTT. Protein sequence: CASSFLGVGNTIYF.